The present TCR beta chain was sequenced within a study of blood T cell repertoires in COVID-19. This clone was observed a handful of times. Assay used: immunoSEQ multiplex PCR; TCRdb lists only in-frame clones, some missing. The sample lists over 70,000 clones; around 86% were seen once. V lost 3 bases and J lost 4; bases outside the gene matches: 0. Germline V gives CDR1 SGHNT, CDR2 YENEEA. This CDR3 is built from 13 residues. The source of this sequence is a human donor in a cohort sampled during active COVID-19. Sequenced: peripheral blood. The chain carries TRBV11-3 and TRBJ1-1; 9 nucleotides align to TRBD1. The CDR3 DNA is TGTGCCAGCAGCTTGGACAGGGGCACTGAAGCTTTCTTT. It specifies CASSLDRGTEAFF.